The subject of this entry is one T cell receptor beta chain. Its target is unknown. The entry originates in a study of PD-1 blockade in mismatch repair-deficient tumors. Study results and limitations: After pembrolizumab, tumor-resident clones rose rapidly, then generally contracted before radiologic responses.

Germline lookup yields CDR1 SGHNT and CDR2 YYREEE (reference sequence). CDR3 length: 15 residues. V was trimmed by 2 bases and J by 1 base, leaving 9 bases between them. Every patient had mismatch repair deficiency by PCR or immunohistochemistry. TCRdb's copy holds only in-frame clones and misses some; the assay was immunoSEQ multiplex PCR. Of approximately 50,000 clones in the sample, around 82% were seen once. The chain employs TRBV5-4 and TRBJ2-2; a weak D match, TRBD1 (6 bases). This clonotype was sampled from an adult with mismatch repair-deficient cancer. The sequencing here drew on peripheral blood, taken 4 weeks after starting pembrolizumab. CDR3 sequence reads: CASSLQGKNTGELFF. The CDR3 bases are TGTGCCAGCAGCTTACAGGGCAAGAACACCGGGGAGCTGTTTTTT.